This T cell receptor (beta chain) is drawn from a study of memory CD4+ T cells and cytomegalovirus serostatus. About the study: This sample comes from healthy Belgian adults, eight to ten CMV seropositive, some 22 seronegative. Study-level findings and limits: A US-trained random forest predicted CMV serostatus with median AUC around 0.9. About two fifths of the roughly 150 known CMV-associated TCRbeta sequences appeared in CD4+ memory.

The sort gate was single viable CD3+CD4+CD8-CD45RO+ cells for memory CD4+ T cells. Trimming shortened V by 1 base and J by 1 base, and 4 bases separated the two germline ends. This CDR3 is 13 amino acids long. The germline gives CDR1 MNHEY, CDR2 SVGAGI. To note about this clone: Its antigen is unknown. Distinct nucleotide sequences in the sample also encode this CDR3.

The protocol was immunoSEQ multiplex PCR, while the TCRdb copy is restricted to in-frame clones and leaves out a portion. The sample lists 70,000 to 95,000 clones, over 80% occurring once. J is TRBJ1-1 and V is TRBV6-5, with D unclear. Sequenced sample: memory CD4+ T cells from blood. The clonotype was recovered from an adult in good health and CMV-seronegative. CDR3 DNA: TGTGCCAGCAGTTACTGGGGGAACACTGAAGCTTTCTTT. Amino acid sequence: CASSYWGNTEAFF.